This TCR beta chain was retrieved from a study of neurological immune-mediated disorders. Study outcomes and limitations: The most TCR clonal expansion was seen in HTLV-1-associated myelopathy, and the least was seen in multiple sclerosis, which fell below healthy controls.

This clonotype was seen many times. The antigen is unknown. The CDR3 contains 18 residues. Germline V gene sequence: CDR1 LGHNA, CDR2 YNFKEQ. J gave up 7 bases and V 0 bases, and 14 bases lay outside the gene matches. 5'RACE employing 10-nucleotide random UMIs yielded the cDNA. Each CDR3 protein is one row after TCRdb ran MiXCR on the 5' RACE reads. The sample contains about 36,000 distinct CDR3 sequences, under 13% of which appear only once. J is TRBJ2-1 and V is TRBV4-2; 8 positions match TRBD2. The specimen was PBMCs. This receptor was identified in a woman aged 25 to 45 with HTLV-1-associated myelopathy (HAM/TSP). CDR3 bases: TGTGCCAGCAGCCAAGATAGTATTTTTGCGGGGGGCTGGAATGAGCAGTTCTTC. It codes for CASSQDSIFAGGWNEQFF.